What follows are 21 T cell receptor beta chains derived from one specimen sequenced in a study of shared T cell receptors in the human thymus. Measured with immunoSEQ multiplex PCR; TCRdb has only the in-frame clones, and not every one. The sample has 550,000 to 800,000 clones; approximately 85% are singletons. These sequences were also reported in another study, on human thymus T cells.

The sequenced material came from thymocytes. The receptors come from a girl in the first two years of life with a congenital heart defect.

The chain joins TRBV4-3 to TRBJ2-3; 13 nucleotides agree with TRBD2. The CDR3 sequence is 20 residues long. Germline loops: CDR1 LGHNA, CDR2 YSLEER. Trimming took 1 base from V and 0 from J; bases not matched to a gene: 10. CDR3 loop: CASSQAGGPGLAGSTDTQYF. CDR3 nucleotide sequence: TGCGCCAGCAGCCAAGCCGGAGGACCGGGACTAGCGGGGAGCACAGATACGCAGTATTTT.

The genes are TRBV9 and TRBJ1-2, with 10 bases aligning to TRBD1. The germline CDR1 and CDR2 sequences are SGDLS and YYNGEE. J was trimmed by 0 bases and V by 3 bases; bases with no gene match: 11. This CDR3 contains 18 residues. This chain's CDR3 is CASSAAGTGEGANYGYTF. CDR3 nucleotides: TGTGCCAGCAGCGCTGCCGGGACAGGGGAAGGAGCTAACTATGGCTACACCTTC.

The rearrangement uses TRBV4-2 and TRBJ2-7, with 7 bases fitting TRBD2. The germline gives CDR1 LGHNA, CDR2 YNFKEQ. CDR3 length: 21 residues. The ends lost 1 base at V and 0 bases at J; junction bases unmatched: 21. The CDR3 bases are TGTGCCAGCAGCCAAGGATGGATCGACGGACTAGGTACCAGTCCCTCCTACGAGCAGTACTTC. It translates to CASSQGWIDGLGTSPSYEQYF.

CDR3 in amino acids: CASSQELGGVVPANTGELFF. The CDR3 DNA reads TGTGCCAGCAGCCAAGAATTAGGAGGGGTAGTACCAGCGAACACCGGGGAGCTGTTTTTT. The chain is built from TRBV4-2 and TRBJ2-2, with a weak D call TRBD2 (6 bases). Germline V gene sequence: CDR1 LGHNA, CDR2 YNFKEQ. The CDR3 sequence is 20 residues long. Trimming took off 0 bases at V and 0 bases at J, with 20 bases between the two ends.

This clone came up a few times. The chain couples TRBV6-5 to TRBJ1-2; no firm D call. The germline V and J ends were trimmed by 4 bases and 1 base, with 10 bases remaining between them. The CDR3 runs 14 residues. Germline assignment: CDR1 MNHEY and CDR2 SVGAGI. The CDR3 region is CASSSPLLNYGYTF. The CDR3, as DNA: TGTGCCAGCAGTTCTCCACTTCTTAACTATGGCTACACCTTC.

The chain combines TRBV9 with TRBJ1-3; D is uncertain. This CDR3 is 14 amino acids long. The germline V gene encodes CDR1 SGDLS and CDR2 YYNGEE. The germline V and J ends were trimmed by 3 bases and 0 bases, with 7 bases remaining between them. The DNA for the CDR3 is TGTGCCAGCAGCGCGAGACACTCTGGAAACACCATATATTTT. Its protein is CASSARHSGNTIYF.

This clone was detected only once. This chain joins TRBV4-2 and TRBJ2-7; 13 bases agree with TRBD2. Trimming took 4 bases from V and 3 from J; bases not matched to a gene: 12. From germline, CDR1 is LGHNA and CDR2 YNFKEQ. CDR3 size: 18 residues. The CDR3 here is CASSPRTGTSGEDYEQYF. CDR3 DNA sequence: TGTGCCAGCAGCCCCCGGACAGGGACTAGCGGGGAAGACTACGAGCAGTACTTC.

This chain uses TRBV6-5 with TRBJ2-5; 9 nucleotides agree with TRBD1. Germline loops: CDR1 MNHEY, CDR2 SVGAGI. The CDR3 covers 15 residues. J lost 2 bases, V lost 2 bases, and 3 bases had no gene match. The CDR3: CASSYGDREQETQYF. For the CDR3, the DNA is TGTGCCAGCAGTTACGGGGACAGGGAGCAAGAGACCCAGTACTTC.

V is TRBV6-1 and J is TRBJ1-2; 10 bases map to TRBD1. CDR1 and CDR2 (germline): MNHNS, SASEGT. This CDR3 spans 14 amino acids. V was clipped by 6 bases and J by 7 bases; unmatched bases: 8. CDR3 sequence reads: CASSRGTGVFGYTF. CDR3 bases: TGTGCCAGCAGCCGGGGGACAGGGGTCTTTGGCTACACCTTC.

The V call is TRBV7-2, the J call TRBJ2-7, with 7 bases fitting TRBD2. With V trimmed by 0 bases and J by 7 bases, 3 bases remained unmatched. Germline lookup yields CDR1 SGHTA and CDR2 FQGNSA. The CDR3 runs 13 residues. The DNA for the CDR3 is TGTGCCAGCAGCTTAGCTTGGGGAGGGGAGCAGTACTTC. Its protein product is CASSLAWGGEQYF.

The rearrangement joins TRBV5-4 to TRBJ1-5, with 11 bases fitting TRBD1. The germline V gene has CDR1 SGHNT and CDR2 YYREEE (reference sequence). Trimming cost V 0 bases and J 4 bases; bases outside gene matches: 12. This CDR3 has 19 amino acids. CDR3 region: CASSLGGEGQGAHNQPQHF. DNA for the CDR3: TGTGCCAGCAGCTTGGGGGGGGAAGGACAGGGGGCGCATAATCAGCCCCAGCATTTT.

The CDR3 coding sequence is TGTGCCAGCAGTCCCAGGGCATTCTCAAATCAGCCCCAGCATTTT. Translation: CASSPRAFSNQPQHF. The chain uses TRBV28 and TRBJ1-5, with D maybe TRBD1 (5 bases). This CDR3 has 15 residues. Germline CDR1 is MDHEN and CDR2 is SYDVKM. V was shortened by 5 bases and J by 4 bases, with 15 bases between the two germline ends.

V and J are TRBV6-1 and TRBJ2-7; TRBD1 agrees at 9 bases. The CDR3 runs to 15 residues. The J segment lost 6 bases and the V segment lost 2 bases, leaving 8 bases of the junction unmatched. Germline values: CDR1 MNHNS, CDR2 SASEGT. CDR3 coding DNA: TGTGCCAGCAGTGAACTCTGGACAGGGGTAATCGAGCAGTACTTC. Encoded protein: CASSELWTGVIEQYF.

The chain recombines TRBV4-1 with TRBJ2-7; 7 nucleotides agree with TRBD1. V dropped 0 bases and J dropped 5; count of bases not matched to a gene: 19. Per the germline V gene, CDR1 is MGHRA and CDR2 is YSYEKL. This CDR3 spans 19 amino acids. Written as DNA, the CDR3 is TGCGCCAGCAGCCAAGAAAGGGTTAAGGGGGCGCCTCCCAGGAACGAGCAGTACTTC. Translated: CASSQERVKGAPPRNEQYF.

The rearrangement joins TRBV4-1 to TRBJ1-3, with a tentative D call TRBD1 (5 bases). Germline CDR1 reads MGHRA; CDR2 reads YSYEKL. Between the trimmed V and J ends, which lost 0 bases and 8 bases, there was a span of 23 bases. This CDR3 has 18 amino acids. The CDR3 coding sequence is TGCGCCAGCAGCCAAGATCTTTCGGAGGGGCGCGGTACTCACACCATATATTTT. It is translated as CASSQDLSEGRGTHTIYF.

The CDR3 reads CASSQASTGPTQTFF. The CDR3 nucleotides read TGCGCCAGCAGCCAAGCATCCACAGGCCCAACTCAAACTTTCTTT. This sequence joins TRBV4-3 and TRBJ1-1, with TRBD1 as a possible D gene (5 bases). The V gene lost 1 base and the J gene lost 12 bases, with 21 bases spanning the gap. The CDR3 runs 15 residues. The germline CDR1 and CDR2 sequences are LGHNA and YSLEER.

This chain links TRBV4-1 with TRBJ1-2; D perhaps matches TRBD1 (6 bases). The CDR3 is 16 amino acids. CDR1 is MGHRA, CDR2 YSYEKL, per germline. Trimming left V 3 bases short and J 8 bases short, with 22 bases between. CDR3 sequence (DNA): TGCGCCAGCAGCCATGAGGGGAACAGGGTTTCGGGGGGCTACACCTTC. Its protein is CASSHEGNRVSGGYTF.

The CDR3 here is CASSPGTGNQPQHF. The DNA of the CDR3 is TGTGCCAGCAGCCCTGGGACAGGGAATCAGCCCCAGCATTTT. The rearrangement links TRBV2 to TRBJ1-5; 9 bases match TRBD1. The germline V gene has CDR1 SNHLY and CDR2 FYNNEI. J lost 4 bases, V lost 6 bases, and 4 bases had no gene match. There are 14 residues in the CDR3.

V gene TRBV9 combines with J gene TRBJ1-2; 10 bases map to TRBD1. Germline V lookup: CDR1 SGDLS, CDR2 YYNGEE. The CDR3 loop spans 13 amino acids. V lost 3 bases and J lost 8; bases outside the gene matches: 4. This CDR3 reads CASSGQGALGYTF. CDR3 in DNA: TGTGCCAGCAGCGGACAGGGGGCGTTAGGCTACACCTTC.

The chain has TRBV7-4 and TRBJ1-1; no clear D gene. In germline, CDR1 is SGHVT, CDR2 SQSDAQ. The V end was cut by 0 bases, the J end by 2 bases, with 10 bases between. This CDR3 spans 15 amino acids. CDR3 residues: CASSLAENLNTEAFF. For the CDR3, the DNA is TGTGCCAGCAGCTTAGCGGAGAACCTTAACACTGAAGCTTTCTTT. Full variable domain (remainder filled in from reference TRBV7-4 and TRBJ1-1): GAGVSQSPRYKVAKRGRDVALRCDSISGHVTLYWYRQTLGQGSEVLTYSQSDAQRDKSGRPSGRFSAERPERSVSTLKIQRTEQGDSAVYLCASSLAENLNTEAFFGQGTRLTVV.

The CDR3 region has the DNA TGTGCCAGCAGATTACAGAGGAGCTCCTATAATTCACCCCTCCACTTT. Protein: CASRLQRSSYNSPLHF. V gene TRBV28 combines with J gene TRBJ1-6; no clear D. Trimming took 6 bases from V and 0 from J, leaving 12 bases between them. The germline V gene encodes CDR1 MDHEN and CDR2 SYDVKM. The length of the CDR3 is 16 residues.